Listed below are T cell receptor beta chains from one sample, sequenced in a study of T cell responses to AZD1222 COVID-19 vaccine. Assay: immunoSEQ multiplex PCR; the TCRdb copy retains only in-frame clones and omits some. The repertoire consists of some 64,000 clones, with roughly three quarters occurring once and the leading ten covering around 15%. Sequenced material: peripheral blood, taken on day 0 of AZD1222 vaccination. All receptors come from an adult in good health. Both conserved end residues are part of each CDR3. Each record gives: J gene, clone size, D gene, V gene, CDR3 protein, CDR3 DNA. A D gene is named only where the DNA matches it firmly. Size is stated for part of the rows, as once, few or many counts, or as a class when the clone is expanded.

j_call: TRBJ2-1
clone_size: NA
d_call: NA
v_call: TRBV28
cdr3_aa: CASSLFSVGEWYNEQFF
cdr3_nt: TGTGCCAGCAGTCTATTTTCGGTCGGGGAGTGGTACAATGAGCAGTTCTTC

j_call: TRBJ2-7
clone_size: NA
d_call: TRBD2
v_call: TRBV5-4
cdr3_aa: CASSFPSGGIDEQYF
cdr3_nt: TGTGCCAGCAGCTTTCCTAGCGGGGGGATCGACGAGCAGTACTTC

j_call: TRBJ1-5
clone_size: NA
d_call: NA
v_call: TRBV7-2
cdr3_aa: CASSLGWRNNQPQHF
cdr3_nt: TGTGCCAGCAGCTTAGGGTGGAGGAACAATCAGCCCCAGCATTTT

j_call: TRBJ2-1
clone_size: few
d_call: NA
v_call: TRBV18
cdr3_aa: CASSNGVVNNEQFF
cdr3_nt: TGTGCCAGCTCAAACGGGGTGGTAAACAATGAGCAGTTCTTC

j_call: TRBJ1-2
clone_size: NA
d_call: NA
v_call: TRBV6-5
cdr3_aa: CATRANYGYTF
cdr3_nt: TGTGCCACCAGAGCTAACTATGGCTACACCTTC

j_call: TRBJ1-5
clone_size: few
d_call: NA
v_call: TRBV7-8
cdr3_aa: CASSLGPRGNQPQHF
cdr3_nt: TGTGCCAGCAGCTTAGGCCCCAGGGGCAATCAGCCCCAGCATTTT

j_call: TRBJ2-5
clone_size: NA
d_call: TRBD1
v_call: TRBV11-3
cdr3_aa: CASSLGQGAQETQYF
cdr3_nt: TGTGCCAGCAGCTTAGGACAGGGGGCGCAGGAGACCCAGTACTTC

j_call: TRBJ2-5
clone_size: once
d_call: NA
v_call: TRBV9
cdr3_aa: CASSARELGTQYF
cdr3_nt: TGTGCCAGCAGCGCCAGGGAGCTCGGGACCCAGTACTTC

j_call: TRBJ1-2
clone_size: NA
d_call: NA
v_call: TRBV4-3
cdr3_aa: CASSQDRSAGGYTF
cdr3_nt: TGCGCCAGCAGCCAAGATCGTAGCGCTGGAGGCTACACCTTC

j_call: TRBJ2-7
clone_size: NA
d_call: NA
v_call: TRBV7-2
cdr3_aa: CASSTAEGAYEQYF
cdr3_nt: TGTGCCAGCAGCACGGCCGAAGGTGCCTACGAGCAGTACTTC

j_call: TRBJ1-4
clone_size: NA
d_call: NA
v_call: TRBV4-2
cdr3_aa: CASSQGNGATNEKLFF
cdr3_nt: TGTGCCAGCAGCCAGGGCAACGGTGCAACTAATGAAAAACTGTTTTTT

j_call: TRBJ2-1
clone_size: once
d_call: TRBD2
v_call: TRBV9
cdr3_aa: CASSVAPTSGGPISSYNEQFF
cdr3_nt: TGTGCCAGCAGCGTAGCCCCGACTAGCGGGGGCCCCATTAGCTCCTACAATGAGCAGTTCTTC

j_call: TRBJ1-1
clone_size: medium-sized
d_call: NA
v_call: TRBV12-3/TRBV12-4
cdr3_aa: CASSRDITEAFF
cdr3_nt: TGTGCCAGCAGCCGGGATATCACTGAAGCTTTCTTT

j_call: TRBJ1-1
clone_size: many
d_call: NA
v_call: TRBV7-9
cdr3_aa: CASSRLQGANEAFF
cdr3_nt: TGTGCCAGCAGCCGACTACAGGGTGCGAATGAAGCTTTCTTT

j_call: TRBJ2-1
clone_size: once
d_call: NA
v_call: TRBV5-4
cdr3_aa: CASSYDFDEQFF
cdr3_nt: TGTGCCAGCAGCTACGATTTCGATGAGCAGTTCTTC

j_call: TRBJ1-1
clone_size: NA
d_call: NA
v_call: TRBV13
cdr3_aa: CASSLKREELNTEAFF
cdr3_nt: TGTGCCAGCAGCTTAAAAAGAGAAGAGTTGAACACTGAAGCTTTCTTT

j_call: TRBJ2-5
clone_size: NA
d_call: TRBD2
v_call: TRBV6-2/TRBV6-3
cdr3_aa: CASSYPREYQETQYF
cdr3_nt: TGTGCCAGCAGTTACCCGCGGGAGTACCAAGAGACCCAGTACTTC

j_call: TRBJ1-4
clone_size: few
d_call: NA
v_call: TRBV3-1/TRBV3-2
cdr3_aa: CASSHQATNEKLFF
cdr3_nt: TGTGCCAGCAGCCACCAAGCAACTAATGAAAAACTGTTTTTT

j_call: TRBJ2-2
clone_size: few
d_call: NA
v_call: TRBV19
cdr3_aa: CASSISTGELFF
cdr3_nt: TGTGCCAGTAGTATAAGCACCGGGGAGCTGTTTTTT

j_call: TRBJ1-1
clone_size: NA
d_call: NA
v_call: TRBV3-1/TRBV3-2
cdr3_aa: CASSQSGTGTEAFF
cdr3_nt: TGTGCCAGCAGCCAATCGGGGACGGGCACTGAAGCTTTCTTT

j_call: TRBJ1-6
clone_size: NA
d_call: NA
v_call: TRBV6-2/TRBV6-3
cdr3_aa: CASSYSFGGSPLHF
cdr3_nt: TGTGCCAGCAGTTACTCATTCGGGGGTTCACCCCTCCACTTT

j_call: TRBJ2-7
clone_size: NA
d_call: TRBD1
v_call: TRBV29-1
cdr3_aa: CSVAGGSGYEQYF
cdr3_nt: TGCAGCGTTGCAGGGGGCAGCGGGTACGAGCAGTACTTC

j_call: TRBJ1-1
clone_size: NA
d_call: NA
v_call: TRBV5-6
cdr3_aa: CASSLLRSGRATEAFF
cdr3_nt: TGTGCCAGCAGCTTGCTTCGATCCGGGCGCGCCACTGAAGCTTTCTTT

j_call: TRBJ2-7
clone_size: NA
d_call: NA
v_call: TRBV10-1
cdr3_aa: CASSDPRDTTYEQYF
cdr3_nt: TGCGCCAGCAGTGACCCTCGGGACACTACCTACGAGCAGTACTTC

j_call: TRBJ2-7
clone_size: few
d_call: NA
v_call: TRBV4-3
cdr3_aa: CASSQDWGSSSYEQYF
cdr3_nt: TGCGCCAGCAGCCAAGATTGGGGGTCCAGCTCCTACGAGCAGTACTTC

j_call: TRBJ2-5
clone_size: once
d_call: NA
v_call: TRBV5-4
cdr3_aa: CASSPWTQQETQYF
cdr3_nt: TGTGCCAGCAGCCCTTGGACGCAGCAAGAGACCCAGTACTTC

j_call: TRBJ2-2
clone_size: NA
d_call: TRBD2
v_call: TRBV7-3
cdr3_aa: CASSLLPVRGGNTGELFF
cdr3_nt: TGTGCCAGCAGCTTGCTTCCGGTGCGCGGGGGAAACACCGGGGAGCTGTTTTTT

j_call: TRBJ2-3
clone_size: NA
d_call: NA
v_call: TRBV7-2
cdr3_aa: CASSPLAGTDTQYF
cdr3_nt: TGTGCCAGCAGCCCCTTAGCGGGCACAGATACGCAGTATTTT

j_call: TRBJ2-6
clone_size: NA
d_call: TRBD2
v_call: TRBV7-6
cdr3_aa: CASSTSLAGGMVGGANVLTF
cdr3_nt: TGTGCCAGCAGCACCTCTCTAGCGGGGGGAATGGTAGGTGGGGCCAACGTCCTGACTTTC

j_call: TRBJ1-5
clone_size: NA
d_call: TRBD1
v_call: TRBV7-8
cdr3_aa: CASRSDRGKRPQHF
cdr3_nt: TGTGCCAGCAGATCGGACAGGGGGAAAAGGCCCCAGCATTTT

j_call: TRBJ1-5
clone_size: NA
d_call: TRBD1
v_call: TRBV19
cdr3_aa: CASNGGQGGMPQHF
cdr3_nt: TGTGCCAGTAACGGGGGACAGGGGGGTATGCCCCAGCATTTT

j_call: TRBJ1-4
clone_size: NA
d_call: NA
v_call: TRBV4-1
cdr3_aa: CASSQGHSTNEKLFF
cdr3_nt: TGCGCCAGCAGCCAAGGGCATTCAACTAATGAAAAACTGTTTTTT

j_call: TRBJ2-7
clone_size: NA
d_call: NA
v_call: TRBV2
cdr3_aa: CASRPRTFYEQYF
cdr3_nt: TGTGCCAGCAGACCCCGGACATTCTACGAGCAGTACTTC

j_call: TRBJ1-2
clone_size: NA
d_call: NA
v_call: TRBV5-8
cdr3_aa: CASTSYSGSSPSAAYGYTF
cdr3_nt: TGTGCCAGCACCTCGTATAGCGGGTCCAGTCCATCGGCGGCCTATGGCTACACCTTC

j_call: TRBJ2-7
clone_size: NA
d_call: TRBD1
v_call: TRBV9
cdr3_aa: CASTATGVPYEQYF
cdr3_nt: TGTGCCAGCACCGCGACAGGGGTCCCCTACGAGCAGTACTTC

j_call: TRBJ1-2
clone_size: NA
d_call: NA
v_call: TRBV5-6
cdr3_aa: CASSLEGNYGYTF
cdr3_nt: TGTGCCAGCAGCTTGGAGGGGAACTATGGCTACACCTTC

j_call: TRBJ2-5
clone_size: NA
d_call: TRBD1
v_call: TRBV3-1/TRBV3-2
cdr3_aa: CASSPGTGQETQYF
cdr3_nt: TGTGCCAGCAGCCCCGGGACAGGGCAAGAGACCCAGTACTTC

j_call: TRBJ2-5
clone_size: NA
d_call: NA
v_call: TRBV19
cdr3_aa: CASSIGLRGGQETQYF
cdr3_nt: TGTGCCAGTAGTATCGGACTTAGAGGGGGGCAAGAGACCCAGTACTTC

j_call: TRBJ1-6
clone_size: NA
d_call: NA
v_call: TRBV6-5
cdr3_aa: CASSYGPAPLHF
cdr3_nt: TGTGCCAGCAGTTACGGACCCGCCCCCCTCCACTTT

j_call: TRBJ2-5
clone_size: few
d_call: TRBD1
v_call: TRBV18
cdr3_aa: CASSPEGARETQYF
cdr3_nt: TGTGCCAGCTCACCAGAGGGGGCAAGAGAGACCCAGTACTTC

j_call: TRBJ1-2
clone_size: NA
d_call: TRBD1
v_call: TRBV29-1
cdr3_aa: CSVTETGDGYTF
cdr3_nt: TGCAGCGTCACCGAGACAGGGGATGGCTACACCTTC

j_call: TRBJ2-1
clone_size: NA
d_call: TRBD1
v_call: TRBV9
cdr3_aa: CASSATGTGGWDEQFF
cdr3_nt: TGTGCCAGCAGCGCCACCGGGACAGGGGGCTGGGATGAGCAGTTCTTC

j_call: TRBJ2-7
clone_size: NA
d_call: TRBD2
v_call: TRBV7-9
cdr3_aa: CASIKPGLAAYEQYF
cdr3_nt: TGTGCCAGCATCAAACCGGGACTAGCGGCCTACGAGCAGTACTTC

j_call: TRBJ2-7
clone_size: NA
d_call: NA
v_call: TRBV11-2
cdr3_aa: CASSFGRVSYEQYF
cdr3_nt: TGTGCCAGCAGCTTCGGCAGGGTCTCCTACGAGCAGTACTTC

j_call: TRBJ1-2
clone_size: NA
d_call: NA
v_call: TRBV5-5
cdr3_aa: CASSLAGSNYGYTF
cdr3_nt: TGTGCCAGCAGCTTGGCTGGTTCTAACTATGGCTACACCTTC

j_call: TRBJ1-1
clone_size: NA
d_call: NA
v_call: TRBV10-1
cdr3_aa: CASSGSNTEAFF
cdr3_nt: TGCGCCAGCAGCGGATCGAACACTGAAGCTTTCTTT

j_call: TRBJ1-5
clone_size: NA
d_call: NA
v_call: TRBV27
cdr3_aa: CASSLTGAQPQHF
cdr3_nt: TGTGCCAGCAGTTTAACTGGGGCTCAGCCCCAGCATTTT

j_call: TRBJ1-3
clone_size: NA
d_call: NA
v_call: TRBV15
cdr3_aa: CATSRDRGYGNTIYF
cdr3_nt: TGTGCCACCAGCAGAGATAGAGGGTACGGAAACACCATATATTTT

j_call: TRBJ1-1
clone_size: NA
d_call: NA
v_call: TRBV4-1
cdr3_aa: CASSQERPDGAFF
cdr3_nt: TGCGCCAGCAGCCAAGAGAGACCCGACGGGGCTTTCTTT